This entry lists 4 T cell receptor beta chains sequenced from one sample in a study of cytomegalovirus exposure and HLA in healthy donors. Use of 60 Vbeta and 13 Jbeta primers characterized the PCR. Libraries were prepared by immunoSEQ multiplex PCR; TCRdb keeps only in-frame clonotypes and omits some of them. This sample has 160,000 or so clones, with 80% to 90% found just once. Sequenced material: PBMCs. These receptors were obtained from a woman aged 18 to 35 in good health and CMV-seronegative.

The chain couples TRBV6-6 to TRBJ2-7; 8 bases are a match to TRBD1. Germline V gives CDR1 MNHNY, CDR2 SVGAGI (reference sequence). This CDR3 contains 15 residues. After removal of 4 bases from V and 3 bases from J, the junction contained 8 bases not matched to a gene. CDR3 nucleotide sequence: TGTGCCAGCAGTTTCAGGGACAGGAGAGTCTACGAGCAGTACTTC. Residues: CASSFRDRRVYEQYF.

The gene calls are TRBV4-2 and TRBJ2-5; the D gene is possibly TRBD1 (6 bases). This CDR3 region has 17 residues. Germline lookup yields CDR1 LGHNA and CDR2 YNFKEQ. V was trimmed by 0 bases and J by 5 bases, leaving 19 bases between them. CDR3 sequence (DNA): TGTGCCAGCAGCCAAGATATGGGCACAGGGCGGCTGGAGACCCAGTACTTC. Translation: CASSQDMGTGRLETQYF.

The chain employs TRBV7-8 and TRBJ1-1; TRBD1 matches at 7 bases. Germline V gene data show CDR1 as SGHVS and CDR2 as FQNEAQ. V gave up 5 bases and J gave up 5 bases; unmatched junction bases: 11. The CDR3 covers 15 residues. This CDR3 is CASSPNRGLVTEAFF. The CDR3 bases are TGTGCCAGCAGCCCGAACAGGGGATTGGTTACTGAAGCTTTCTTT.

A single count supports this clone. An end of the junction does not agree with germline; a read error may underlie this. The chain joins TRBV7-9 to TRBJ1-3; TRBD1 matches 7 bases. Germline V lookup: CDR1 SEHNR, CDR2 FQNEAQ (reference sequence). The CDR3 sequence is 14 residues long. CDR3 residues: CSSSLDREGDTIYF. The CDR3 DNA sequence: TGTTCCAGCAGCTTAGACAGGGAGGGAGACACCATATATTTT.